A selection of T cell receptor beta chains follows, all from one sample in a study of T cell changes during pregnancy in multiple sclerosis. The protocol was immunoSEQ multiplex PCR, while the TCRdb copy is restricted to in-frame clones and leaves out a portion. The sample shows about 52,000 clones, approximately 92% of them seen only once. The starting material was CD4+ T cells from peripheral blood mononuclear cells, obtained in the third trimester of pregnancy. Receptors originate from a female donor with multiple sclerosis, enrolled in a pregnancy study. Each CDR3 is given without its conserved first and last residue.

ASSVLNEQF TRBJ2-1 TRBV2
ASSPTSGRGTQY TRBJ2-3 TRBV7-2
ASASLASSSYNEQF TRBJ2-1 TRBV19
ASSLEQLAGGFTDTQY TRBJ2-3 TRBV5-6
ASSGHMGGPTSNYGYT TRBJ1-2 TRBV2
ASSLSPPGYEQF TRBJ2-1 TRBV27
ASSEEGVGWTQY TRBJ2-5 TRBV5-6
ASSPRTVNYGYT TRBJ1-2 TRBV5-4
ASSYSQGNQPQH TRBJ1-5 TRBV6-5
ASSVQAGRGDEQF TRBJ2-1 TRBV9
ASSLSSPTGYNQPQH TRBJ1-5 TRBV7-9
ASSPPGQITEAF TRBJ1-1 TRBV18
AWSARDEQY TRBJ2-7 TRBV30
ASSYQLGAGGNEQF TRBJ2-1 TRBV7-6
ASSARQGAANNYGYT TRBJ1-2 TRBV9
ASSNGAGTGHNEQF TRBJ2-1 TRBV5-1
AISETPGETDTQY TRBJ2-3 TRBV10-3
ASSQGRNYGYT TRBJ1-2 TRBV19
ASSENAGWDEQY TRBJ2-7 TRBV6-1
ASSPLYRINNEQF TRBJ2-1 TRBV27
ASSRQGGTDTQY TRBJ2-3 TRBV28
ASSSARGGRTDTQY TRBJ2-3 TRBV6-6
ASSPGQGGLAVYEQY TRBJ2-7 TRBV7-8
ASRTGGTEAF TRBJ1-1 TRBV28
ASSFDQAVYGYT TRBJ1-2 TRBV5-4
ASSPTRGQGWPYEQY TRBJ2-7 TRBV5-6
ASSLGHPTDTQY TRBJ2-3 TRBV5-1
SVKSGGEQY TRBJ2-7 TRBV29-1
ASSLTGESRYGYT TRBJ1-2 TRBV7-3
AWKGQGREKLF TRBJ1-4 TRBV30
ASSWYRNTEAF TRBJ1-1 TRBV5-6
ASSLNGFGTEAF TRBJ1-1 TRBV7-2
ASSLTGVRADTQY TRBJ2-3 TRBV28
ASRSVRTGGLGYGYT TRBJ1-2 TRBV27
ASSEGQGDSPLH TRBJ1-6 TRBV2
ASSLWPRDRNTEAF TRBJ1-1 TRBV27
ASSPDRGRQPQH TRBJ1-5 TRBV2
ASSLERRGYNEQF TRBJ2-1 TRBV7-2
ASSGLAGGPANTGELF TRBJ2-2 TRBV6-1
ASSQDRGFNQPQH TRBJ1-5 TRBV6-1
SVVAGGYGYT TRBJ1-2 TRBV29-1
ASSLVGAYNEQF TRBJ2-1 TRBV27
ASSPQGEAEKLF TRBJ1-4 TRBV18
ASSSGLSTDTQY TRBJ2-3 TRBV7-9
ASSAGNVNTEAF TRBJ1-1 TRBV9
ASTTGGFGYEQY TRBJ2-7 TRBV28